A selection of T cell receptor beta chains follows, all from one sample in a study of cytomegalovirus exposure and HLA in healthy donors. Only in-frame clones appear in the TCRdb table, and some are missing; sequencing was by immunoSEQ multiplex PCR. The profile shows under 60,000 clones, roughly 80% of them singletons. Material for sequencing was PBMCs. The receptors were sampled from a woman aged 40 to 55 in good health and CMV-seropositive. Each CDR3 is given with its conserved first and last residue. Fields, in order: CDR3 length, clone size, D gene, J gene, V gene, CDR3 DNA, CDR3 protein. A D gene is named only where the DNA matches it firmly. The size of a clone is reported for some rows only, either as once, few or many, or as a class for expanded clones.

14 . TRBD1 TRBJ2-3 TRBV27 TGTGCCAGCAGGCTGACAGGGGGCACAGATACGCAGTATTTT CASRLTGGTDTQYF
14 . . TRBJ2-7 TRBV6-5 TGTGCCAGCAGTTACTCGTGGCAGGGCTACGAGCAGTACTTC CASSYSWQGYEQYF
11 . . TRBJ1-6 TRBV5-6 TGTGCCAGCAGCGGCAATTCACCCCTCCACTTT CASSGNSPLHF
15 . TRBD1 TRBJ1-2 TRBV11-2 TGTGCCAGCAGCTTAGTTGGGACAGGGGCGATCGGCTACACCTTC CASSLVGTGAIGYTF
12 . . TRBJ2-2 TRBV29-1 TGCAGCGTTAGCCAGTTGGGCCGGGAGCTGTTTTTT CSVSQLGRELFF
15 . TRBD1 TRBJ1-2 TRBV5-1 TGCGCCAGCAGCCGAGGGGACAGGCTCAACTATGGCTACACCTTC CASSRGDRLNYGYTF
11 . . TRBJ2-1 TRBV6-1 TGTGCCAGCAGAGGACAGAGAAAACTGTTCTTC CASRGQRKLFF
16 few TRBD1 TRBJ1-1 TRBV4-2 TGTGCCAGCAGCCCCCTGACAGGGGGGGTGAGAACTGAAGCTTTCTTT CASSPLTGGVRTEAFF
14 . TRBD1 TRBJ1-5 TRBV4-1 TGCGCCAGCAGCCCTCGGACAGGGAATCAGCCCCAGCATTTT CASSPRTGNQPQHF
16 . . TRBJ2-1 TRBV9 TGTGCCAGCAGCGTAGCTTGGGCGGAGGGAAGGAATGAGCAGTTCTTC CASSVAWAEGRNEQFF
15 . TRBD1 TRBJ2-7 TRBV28 TGTGCCAGCATCACGGCGGGTGGGGACAGCTACGAGCAGTACTTC CASITAGGDSYEQYF
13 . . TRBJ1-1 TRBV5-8 TGTGCCAGCAGCTTGGGGGGACACCGAAGGGCTTTCTTT CASSLGGHRRAFF
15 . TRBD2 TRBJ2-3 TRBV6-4 TGTGCCAGCAAGGCTAGCGGGGGATTCACAGATACGCAGTATTTT CASKASGGFTDTQYF
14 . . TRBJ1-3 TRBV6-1 TGTGCCAGCAACACCGACAGGATCGGAAACACCATATATTTT CASNTDRIGNTIYF
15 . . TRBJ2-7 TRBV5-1 TGCGCCAGCAGCTTGGTATCGGGTGGAACTTACGAGCAGTACTTC CASSLVSGGTYEQYF
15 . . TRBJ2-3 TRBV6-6 TGTGCCAGCAGCCCGGGGGTCCCTGGGTCAGATACGCAGTATTTT CASSPGVPGSDTQYF
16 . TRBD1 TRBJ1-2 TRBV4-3 TGCGCCAGCAGCCCGACGGGACAGGGGGCATGGTATGGCTACACCTTC CASSPTGQGAWYGYTF
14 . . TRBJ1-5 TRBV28 TGTGCCAGCAGTTTTGGGGGGAAGGGTCAGCCCCAGCATTTT CASSFGGKGQPQHF
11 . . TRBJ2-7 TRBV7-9 TGTGCCAGCAGACTCGTCGGCGAGCAGTACTTC CASRLVGEQYF
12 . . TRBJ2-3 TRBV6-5 TGTGCCAGCAGTGTAGGCGGGGATACGCAGTATTTT CASSVGGDTQYF
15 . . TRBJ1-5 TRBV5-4 TGTGCCAGCAGCTTTGGCGGTGCTAGGGGTCAGCCCCAGCATTTT CASSFGGARGQPQHF
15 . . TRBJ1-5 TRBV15 TGTGCCACCAGCAGTGAAGGACTTCCAAATCAGCCCCAGCATTTT CATSSEGLPNQPQHF
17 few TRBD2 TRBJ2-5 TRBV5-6 TGTGCCAGCAGCTTGGGAACTCGCGGGGGGCGGACAGAGACCCAGTACTTC CASSLGTRGGRTETQYF
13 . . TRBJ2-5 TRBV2 TGTGCCAGCAGTCCTCCAAACGGGGAGACCCAGTACTTC CASSPPNGETQYF
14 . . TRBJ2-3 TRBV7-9 TGTGCCAGCAGCCTTACTTCGGGTCTGGATACGCAGTATTTT CASSLTSGLDTQYF
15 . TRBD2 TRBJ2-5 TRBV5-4 TGTGCCAGCAGCTCTAGCGGGGGGGCCTTTGAGACCCAGTACTTC CASSSSGGAFETQYF
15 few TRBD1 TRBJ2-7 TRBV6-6 TGTGCCAGCAGTTACTTCGGACAGGGGGCGTACGAGCAGTACTTC CASSYFGQGAYEQYF
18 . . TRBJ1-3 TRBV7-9 TGTGCCAGCAGCGCGGGGCCACCCCGGGGATCTAGCGGAAACACCATATATTTT CASSAGPPRGSSGNTIYF
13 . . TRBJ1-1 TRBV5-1 TGCGCCAGCGGCTGGGCTGTGAACACTGAAGCTTTCTTT CASGWAVNTEAFF
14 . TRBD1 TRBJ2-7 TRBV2 TGTGCCAGCAGGCAGGGGGTCGGCTCCTACGAGCAGTACTTC CASRQGVGSYEQYF
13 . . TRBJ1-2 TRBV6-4 TGTGCCAGCAGTGAGATGGGAGGTTATGGCTACACCTTC CASSEMGGYGYTF
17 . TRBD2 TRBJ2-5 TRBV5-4 TGTGCCAGCAGCGCGGGACTAGCGGGGGGCCGCCAAGAGACCCAGTACTTC CASSAGLAGGRQETQYF
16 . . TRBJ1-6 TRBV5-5 TGTGCCAGCAGCTTGGAGGCGGGCTATTTGGATTCACCCCTCCACTTT CASSLEAGYLDSPLHF
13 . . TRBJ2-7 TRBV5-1 TGCGCCAGCAGTACGGAGGTTCCCTACGAGCAGTACTTC CASSTEVPYEQYF
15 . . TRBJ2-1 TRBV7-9 TGTGCCAGCACCATACACTCGAAGGGAGTCAATGAGCAGTTCTTC CASTIHSKGVNEQFF
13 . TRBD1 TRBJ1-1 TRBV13 TGTGCCAGCAGCAACACAGGGGATGGTGAAGCTTTCTTT CASSNTGDGEAFF
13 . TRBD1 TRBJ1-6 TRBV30 TGTGCCTGGAGAAGTCAGGGGGGATCACCCCTCCACTTT CAWRSQGGSPLHF
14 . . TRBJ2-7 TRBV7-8 TGTGCCAGCAGAAACCACGGAGGGGCTCTGGAGCAGTACTTC CASRNHGGALEQYF
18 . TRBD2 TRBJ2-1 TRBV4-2 TGTGCCAGCAGCATAGGACTAGCGGGGGGGGGTCTCTACAATGAGCAGTTCTTC CASSIGLAGGGLYNEQFF
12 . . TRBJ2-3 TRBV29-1 TGCAGCGTTTGGACAGAAGGTATCACGCAGTATTTT CSVWTEGITQYF
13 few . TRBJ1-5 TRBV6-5 TGTGCCAGCAGTAACAGGGAAAATCAGCCCCAGCATTTT CASSNRENQPQHF
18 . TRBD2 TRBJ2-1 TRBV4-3 TGCGCCAGCAGCCAAGGTTACTTTGGGGGGGACCGCCCCAATGAGCAGTTCTTC CASSQGYFGGDRPNEQFF
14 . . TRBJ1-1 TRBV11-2 TGTGCCAGCAGCTTAGATCCGACAGCCGAGAGAGCTTTCTTT CASSLDPTAERAFF
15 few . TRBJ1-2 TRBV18 TGTGCCAGCTCACCACGGCAGTATAACGAAATTGGCTACACCTTC CASSPRQYNEIGYTF
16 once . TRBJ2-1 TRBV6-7 TGTGCCAGCAGTTACCCCGGTGGGGGCTCCTGTGATGAGCAGTTCTTC CASSYPGGGSCDEQFF
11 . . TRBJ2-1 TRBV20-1 TGCAGTGCTACTTATAGCAATGAGCAGTTCTTC CSATYSNEQFF
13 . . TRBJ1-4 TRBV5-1 TGCGCCAGCAGGGAGGCCTCGGTGGAAAAACTGTTTTTT CASREASVEKLFF
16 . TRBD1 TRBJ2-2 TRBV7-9 TGTGCCAGCAGCCGGACGGGGACAGGGCACACCGGGGAGCTGTTTTTT CASSRTGTGHTGELFF
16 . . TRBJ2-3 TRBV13 TGTGCCAGCAGCTTGGGCTACAGGGAATGGCCAGATACGCAGTATTTT CASSLGYREWPDTQYF
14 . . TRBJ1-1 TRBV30 TGTGCCTGGAGTGTCACAGTTCAGGACACTGAAGCTTTCTTT CAWSVTVQDTEAFF
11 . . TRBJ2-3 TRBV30 TGTGCCTGGGACACAGGGAATACGCAGTATTTT CAWDTGNTQYF
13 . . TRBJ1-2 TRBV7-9 TGTGCCAGCAGTCAGACTCTCGACGGTGGCTACACCTTC CASSQTLDGGYTF
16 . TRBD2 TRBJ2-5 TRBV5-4 TGTGCCAGCAGCTTAGTAGCGGGGGGGCCCAGAGAGACCCAGTACTTC CASSLVAGGPRETQYF